The 17 T cell receptor beta chains listed next were all sequenced from one sample in a study of TIL therapy for anti-PD-1-resistant metastatic lung cancer. The libraries were made with immunoSEQ v3. Using immunoSEQ multiplex PCR, the repertoire was profiled, and TCRdb retains in-frame clones only, with some absent. This table has 36,000 or so clones, around 67% appearing once. Sample time point: pre-treatment sample, taken before nivolumab and TIL therapy. Here the sequenced sample was blood, taken at baseline. All receptors come from a person aged 25-85 years with non-small cell lung cancer.

The chain has TRBV29-1 and TRBJ2-1; D is uncertain. The CDR3 totals 10 residues. Germline loops: CDR1 SQVTM, CDR2 ANQGSEA. V gave up 7 bases and J gave up 9 bases, with 10 bases separating them. In DNA, the CDR3 is TGCAGCGGGCTAGTAGGTGAGCAGTTCTTC. This sequence encodes CSGLVGEQFF.

V is TRBV7-2 and J is TRBJ2-1; 11 bases map to TRBD2. Germline loops: CDR1 SGHTA, CDR2 FQGNSA. The V segment lost 5 bases and the J segment 1 base; nucleotides outside the gene matches: 7. The CDR3 is 17 residues long. CDR3 in amino acids: CASSPPSGGFSYNEQFF. The CDR3 region has the DNA TGTGCCAGCAGCCCCCCTAGCGGGGGGTTTTCCTACAATGAGCAGTTCTTC.

The J gene is TRBJ1-4, the V gene TRBV6-1; D remains unclear. CDR3 size: 15 residues. Trimming left V 6 bases short and J 4 bases short, with 15 bases between. The germline CDR1 and CDR2 sequences are MNHNS and SASEGT. The CDR3 coding sequence is TGTGCCAGCAGCCCCATTGGAAATGATAATGAAAAACTGTTTTTT. Amino acid sequence: CASSPIGNDNEKLFF.

As concerns this clone: Compared with germline, one end of the junction differs, possibly owing to a read error. For the CDR3, the DNA is TGTGCCAGCAGATTATCGGGGACCATCTCTGGAAACACCATATATTTT. Translated, it gives CASRLSGTISGNTIYF. The chain couples TRBV28 to TRBJ1-3; TRBD1 is a possible D gene (5 bases). Germline-derived CDR1 and CDR2 are MDHEN and SYDVKM. This CDR3 contains 16 residues.

V is TRBV4-3 and J is TRBJ2-5; D is possibly TRBD2 (6 bases). The CDR3 length is 14 residues. Germline CDR1 and CDR2: LGHNA and YSLEER. V dropped 1 base and J dropped 6 bases, with 12 bases sitting between them. The CDR3 loop is CASSQGGGRKTQYF. As DNA, the CDR3 is TGCGCCAGCAGCCAAGGCGGAGGGAGGAAGACCCAGTACTTC.

The V call is TRBV19, the J call TRBJ1-2; D unresolved. Trimming took off 1 base at V and 6 bases at J, with 12 bases between the two ends. This CDR3 contains 14 residues. Germline values: CDR1 LNHDA, CDR2 SQIVND (reference sequence). DNA of the CDR3: TGTGCCAGTAGTATAGTAGAAACCGGACATGGCTACACCTTC. Its translation: CASSIVETGHGYTF.

This clone has just one count. The chain couples TRBV5-1 to TRBJ1-5; 7 nucleotides line up with TRBD1. The CDR3 spans 14 residues. Germline-derived CDR1 and CDR2 are SGHRS and YFSETQ. Unmatched junction bases numbered 7, after V lost 4 bases and J lost 6 bases. The CDR3 region is CASSPEGAGQPQHF. The CDR3 DNA is TGCGCCAGCAGCCCGGAGGGGGCAGGTCAGCCCCAGCATTTT.

The V call is TRBV4-1, the J call TRBJ2-3; a possible D gene is TRBD2 (7 bases). Deletions cut 4 bases from V and 4 bases from J, with 15 bases between. The germline gives CDR1 MGHRA, CDR2 YSYEKL. The CDR3 length is 15 residues. This CDR3 reads CASSLLLGGADTQYF. The CDR3 nucleotides read TGCGCCAGCAGCCTACTCCTAGGGGGGGCAGATACGCAGTATTTT.

This clone was detected a few times. This chain links TRBV7-9 with TRBJ1-6; no clear D gene. With 5 bases removed from V and 7 bases from J, the gap between germline ends came to 12 bases. CDR3 length: 14 amino acids. CDR1 is SEHNR and CDR2 is FQNEAQ in the germline V gene (reference sequence). The CDR3 coding sequence is TGTGCCAGCAGCCCAAGTAATAACAATTCACCCCTCCACTTT. Its translation: CASSPSNNNSPLHF.

The genes are TRBV4-2 and TRBJ1-6; D possibly corresponds to TRBD1 (5 bases). The V gene lost 0 bases and the J gene lost 2 bases, with 8 bases spanning the gap. Germline-derived CDR1 and CDR2 are LGHNA and YNFKEQ. The CDR3 covers 16 residues. The CDR3, as DNA: TGTGCCAGCAGCCAAGATATGGGGGCCTATAATTCACCCCTCCACTTT. Residues: CASSQDMGAYNSPLHF.

V and J are TRBV4-1 and TRBJ1-6; a possible D gene is TRBD1 (6 bases). CDR1 is MGHRA and CDR2 is YSYEKL in the germline V gene. The CDR3 covers 16 residues. V lost 6 bases, J lost 3 bases, and 15 bases lay in between. In DNA, the CDR3 is TGCGCCAGCAGACATGACAGGATTGACTATAATTCACCCCTCCACTTT. Translated: CASRHDRIDYNSPLHF.

The rearrangement uses TRBV27 and TRBJ1-2; D perhaps matches TRBD1 (5 bases). CDR1 is MNHEY and CDR2 is SMNVEV in the germline V gene (reference sequence). V lost 6 bases, J lost 5 bases, and 13 bases lay in between. CDR3 length equals 13 residues. The DNA of the CDR3 is TGTGCCAGCAGCTCTGTCGGGGGGTATGGCTACACCTTC. This codes for CASSSVGGYGYTF.

The chain links TRBV19 to TRBJ1-1, with TRBD1 as a possible D gene (5 bases). Germline values: CDR1 LNHDA, CDR2 SQIVND (reference sequence). Trimming took off 1 base at V and 0 bases at J, with 6 bases between the two ends. This CDR3 contains 14 residues. The CDR3 spells CASSIGGVNTEAFF. The CDR3 DNA reads as TGTGCCAGTAGTATAGGAGGGGTGAACACTGAAGCTTTCTTT.

This chain joins TRBV5-1 and TRBJ1-5, with TRBD1 matching over 8 bases. The CDR3 has 15 amino acids. V lost 4 bases to trimming and J lost 4 bases; unmatched junction nucleotides: 7. Germline assignment: CDR1 SGHRS and CDR2 YFSETQ. The CDR3 here is CASSAGTGDNQPQHF. In nucleotides, the CDR3 is TGCGCCAGCAGCGCCGGGACAGGCGATAATCAGCCCCAGCATTTT.

This rearrangement joins TRBV7-2 to TRBJ1-5; D is undetermined. This CDR3 contains 15 residues. V lost 1 base and J 2 bases, leaving 9 bases between the germline ends. Germline lookup yields CDR1 SGHTA and CDR2 FQGNSA. CDR3 amino acids: CASSLDSGGNQPQHF. CDR3 nucleotide sequence: TGTGCCAGCAGCTTAGATAGCGGGGGCAATCAGCCCCAGCATTTT.

The chain combines TRBV14 with TRBJ2-7, with no clear D. V was cut by 1 base and J by 6 bases, with 16 bases left in between. The CDR3 extends over 15 amino acids. Germline CDR1 is SGHDN and CDR2 is FVKESK. The CDR3 DNA reads as TGTGCCAGCAGCCAAGTCTTCTCCCGAGGCGGCGAGCAGTACTTC. Its translation: CASSQVFSRGGEQYF.

The genes are TRBV18 and TRBJ1-5; 9 nucleotides agree with TRBD1. CDR1 and CDR2 (germline): KGHSH, LQKENI. This CDR3 has 15 residues. The ends lost 6 bases at V and 4 bases at J; junction bases unmatched: 7. The CDR3 DNA reads as TGTGCCAGCTCTCTACAGGGGGCGCTTAATCAGCCCCAGCATTTT. This encodes CASSLQGALNQPQHF.